This T cell receptor beta chain was captured by sequencing in a study of T cells in Graves' hyperthyroidism and ophthalmopathy. The cohort's ophthalmopathy patients, a group with duration under 3 months, had a Clinical Activity Score of at least 3 and a NOSPECS grade of at least 4. Patients were excluded because of uncontrolled infection, other autoimmune disease, pregnancy or lactation. Diagnoses used clinical symptoms, serum thyroxine and TRAb, thyroid ultrasound and orbital computed tomography. This sample holds PBMCs from 10 ml fresh peripheral blood. The TCR beta CDR3 regions underwent amplification using RNA transcripts as the source. HTBI primers were employed in a first-round RT-PCR of the TCR CDR3. TCRdb fed the multiplex PCR reads into MiXCR, producing one record per CDR3 protein. Of about 370,000 distinct CDR3 sequences in the sample, about 15% were seen once. This clonotype showed up just a few times.

This CDR3 is 12 amino acids long. Germline CDR1 reads MNHNS; CDR2 reads SASEGT. This clonotype was sampled from a woman aged 60-75 years with Graves' ophthalmopathy. The sequenced material came from blood. The chain has TRBV6-1 and TRBJ2-5; D could derive from TRBD1 or TRBD2 (5 bases each). The DNA for the CDR3 is TGTGCTCTGGGGCGGGCGCAAGAGACCCAGTACTTC. The encoded protein is CALGRAQETQYF.